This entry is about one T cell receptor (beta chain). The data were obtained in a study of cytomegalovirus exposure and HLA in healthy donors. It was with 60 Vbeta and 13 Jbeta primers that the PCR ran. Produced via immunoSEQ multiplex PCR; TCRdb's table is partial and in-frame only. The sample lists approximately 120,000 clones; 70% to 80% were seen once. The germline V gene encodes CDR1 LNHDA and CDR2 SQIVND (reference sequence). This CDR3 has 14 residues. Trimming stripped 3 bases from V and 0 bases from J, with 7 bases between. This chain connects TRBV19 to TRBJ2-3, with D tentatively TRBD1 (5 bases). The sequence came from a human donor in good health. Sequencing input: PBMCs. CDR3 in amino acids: CASSIRQSTDTQYF. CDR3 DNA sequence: TGTGCCAGTAGTATCAGACAGAGCACAGATACGCAGTATTTT.